This paragraph reports one T cell receptor beta chain. Its cognate antigen is unknown. This sample stems from a study of sequential checkpoint blockade in melanoma. Study-wide background: Both treatment sequences were followed by maintenance nivolumab. Study conclusions and caveats: PD-L1 staining and CD8+ counts, not mutational load, tracked tumor T-cell clonality.

Profiled with immunoSEQ multiplex PCR; TCRdb holds only in-frame clones, not every one. Seen here are 4,200 or so clones, about a fifth observed once, and the top ten hold approximately 3.8%. Stated treatment: randomized to nivolumab then ipilimumab (arm A) or the reverse (arm B). Germline V gives CDR1 SGDLS, CDR2 YYNGEE. V lost 4 bases to trimming and J lost 5 bases, with 12 bases between them. The CDR3 contains 13 residues. J is TRBJ1-2 and V is TRBV9; D remains ambiguous. The sequence derives from a human donor with melanoma. The sequences come from tumor tissue (inferred from file names), collected from a patient given nivolumab and ipilimumab in sequence. CDR3: CASSPTAAYGYTF. Here the CDR3 DNA reads TGTGCCAGCAGCCCGACCGCCGCTTATGGCTACACCTTC.